The 21 T cell receptor beta chains in this list originate from one sample, sequenced in a study of blood T cell repertoires in COVID-19. Profiled with immunoSEQ multiplex PCR; TCRdb holds only in-frame clones, not every one. The sample includes about 140,000 clones, 75% to 85% seen only once; the top ten take about 10%. Sequencing was done on a sample of peripheral blood. The receptors derive from a man in his sixties with active or convalescent COVID-19.

This sequence joins TRBV6-5 and TRBJ1-5; possible D gene TRBD1, 5 bases. Looked up from germline, CDR1 is MNHEY and CDR2 is SVGAGI. This CDR3 has 14 amino acids. V was pared by 3 bases and J by 3 bases, with 9 bases between. CDR3 in DNA: TGTGCCAGCAGTTATGACAGATACAATCAGCCCCAGCATTTT. Translation gives CASSYDRYNQPQHF.

This chain links TRBV7-2 with TRBJ2-5; 7 bases fit TRBD2. This CDR3 is built from 16 residues. The trim removed 4 bases at V and 0 bases at J, leaving 8 bases unmatched. The germline V gene has CDR1 SGHTA and CDR2 FQGNSA. In DNA form, the CDR3 reads TGTGCCAGCAGCTCCGGGACTACCGCAAACCAAGAGACCCAGTACTTC. It encodes CASSSGTTANQETQYF.

The sample holds a few counts of this clone. The DNA of the CDR3 is TGTGCCAGCAGCCGGGAGCGGGGGGAGGTAGATACGCAGTATTTT. Residues: CASSRERGEVDTQYF. V is TRBV14 and J is TRBJ2-3, with 9 bases lining up with TRBD2. CDR1 is SGHDN, CDR2 FVKESK, per germline. There are 15 residues in the CDR3. Trimming removed 4 bases from V and 5 bases from J; junction bases left unmatched: 7.

V and J are TRBV6-6 and TRBJ1-5; 7 bases align to TRBD1. The CDR3 is 14 amino acids. Per germline, CDR1 MNHNY and CDR2 SVGAGI (reference sequence). The V gene end was trimmed by 2 bases and the J gene end by 2 bases; junction bases not matched to a gene: 0. The CDR3 DNA is TGTGCCAGCAGTTACACAGGGGGCAATCAGCCCCAGCATTTT. Amino acids: CASSYTGGNQPQHF.

DNA for the CDR3: TGTGCCAGCAGCCCGGGACAGGCGTTCGGAGATACGCAGTATTTT. This encodes CASSPGQAFGDTQYF. The chain links TRBV6-2 or TRBV6-3 to TRBJ2-3; 8 bases match TRBD1. Germline V gene lookup returns CDR1 MNHEY and CDR2 SVGEGT. With V trimmed by 6 bases and J by 5 bases, 10 bases remained unmatched. CDR3 size: 15 residues.

This clone has ten or more counts. CDR3 sequence: CASSRDGPGVQYF. DNA of the CDR3: TGTGCCAGCAGCCGGGACGGGCCAGGGGTGCAGTATTTT. The chain has TRBV7-9 and TRBJ2-3; tentatively, D is TRBD1 (6 bases). Trimming cost V 5 bases and J 11 bases, with 17 bases left between them. The germline V gene has CDR1 SEHNR and CDR2 FQNEAQ (reference sequence). There are 13 residues in the CDR3. Together with reference TRBV7-9 and TRBJ2-3, the CDR3 gives the full variable domain: DTGVSQNPRHKITKRGQNVTFRCDPISEHNRLYWYRQTLGQGPEFLTYFQNEAQLEKSRLLSDRFSAERPKGSFSTLEIQRTEQGDSAMYLCASSRDGPGVQYFGPGTRLTVL.

The chain employs TRBV19 and TRBJ2-7, with TRBD1 matching over 8 bases. This CDR3 is 12 amino acids long. J gave up 6 bases and V 4 bases, and 2 bases lay outside the gene matches. Per germline, CDR1 LNHDA and CDR2 SQIVND (reference sequence). In DNA, the CDR3 is TGTGCCAGTAGTACAGGGGGCCGCGAGCAGTACTTC. It codes for CASSTGGREQYF.

The chain carries TRBV27 and TRBJ2-3, with a possible D match to TRBD2 (5 bases). Germline V CDR1 and CDR2: MNHEY, SMNVEV (reference sequence). This CDR3 comprises 17 residues. V was shortened by 4 bases and J by 3 bases, with 20 bases between the two germline ends. CDR3 DNA: TGTGCCAGCAGTTCCCGTAACTTTGAGGGAGTTACAGATACGCAGTATTTT. Its protein is CASSSRNFEGVTDTQYF.

This sequence joins TRBV6-5 and TRBJ1-2, with 7 bases aligning to TRBD1. With 6 bases clipped from V and 4 bases from J, the junction kept 5 bases outside the gene matches. The CDR3 totals 13 residues. Germline CDR1 MNHEY, CDR2 SVGAGI. The CDR3 sequence is CASSYQGVYGYTF. The CDR3 DNA is TGTGCCAGCAGCTACCAGGGGGTCTATGGCTACACCTTC.

The chain carries TRBV7-6 and TRBJ1-4, with D possibly being TRBD1 (5 bases). The CDR3 contains 18 residues. V lost 5 bases, J lost 1 base, and 20 bases lay in between. Per germline, CDR1 SGHVS and CDR2 FNYEAQ. DNA of the CDR3: TGTGCCAGCAGCCAAGACTACGGGGGTTTGGAAACTAATGAAAAACTGTTTTTT. Translation gives CASSQDYGGLETNEKLFF.

Note on this clone: The junction shows a germline mismatch at one end, possibly a read error. This rearrangement joins TRBV29-1 to TRBJ1-1; 7 nucleotides match TRBD1. The germline V gene has CDR1 SQVTM and CDR2 ANQGSEA. This CDR3 has 17 residues. CDR3 DNA: TGCAGCGTTGAAGACCCCAACAGGGGCGGTGGGAACATTGAAGCTTTCTTT. It yields the protein CSVEDPNRGGGNIEAFF.

The chain recombines TRBV27 with TRBJ1-2; 11 bases map to TRBD1. The CDR3 extends over 13 amino acids. Germline CDR1 reads MNHEY; CDR2 reads SMNVEV (reference sequence). V trimming: 5 bases; J trimming: 8 bases; junction bases outside the gene matches: 4. The CDR3 sequence is CASSAGQGVGYTF. In DNA, the CDR3 is TGTGCCAGCAGTGCGGGACAGGGGGTCGGCTACACCTTC.

The J gene is TRBJ1-2, the V gene TRBV4-3, with a possible D match to TRBD1 (6 bases). Germline V gene sequence: CDR1 LGHNA, CDR2 YSLEER. The CDR3 length is 15 residues. V was shortened by 4 bases and J by 4 bases, with 16 bases between the two germline ends. This chain's CDR3 is CASSPYRTAIYGYTF. In DNA form, the CDR3 reads TGCGCCAGCAGCCCCTACCGGACAGCGATCTATGGCTACACCTTC.

This chain uses TRBV12-3 or TRBV12-4 with TRBJ1-5; the match to TRBD1 covers 7 bases. The ends lost 7 bases at V and 9 bases at J; junction bases unmatched: 6. There are 12 residues in the CDR3. The CDR3 nucleotides are TGTGCCAGCATGCAGGGGGTCCCGCCCCAGCATTTT. Translating gives CASMQGVPPQHF.

This clone occurred once. V and J are TRBV28 and TRBJ1-1, with no clear D. V was cut by 9 bases and J by 1 base, with 9 bases left in between. Germline CDR1 MDHEN, CDR2 SYDVKM. The CDR3 contains 12 residues. The CDR3 coding sequence is TGTGCCAGTAGTACGGGGAACACTGAAGCTTTCTTT. The encoded protein is CASSTGNTEAFF.

DNA of the CDR3: TGTGCCAGCAGTTACTTTAATAGCAATCAGCCCCAGCATTTT. This gives the protein CASSYFNSNQPQHF. This rearrangement joins TRBV6-2 or TRBV6-3 to TRBJ1-5, with D uncertain. This CDR3 spans 14 amino acids. The V and J ends lost 1 base and 0 bases respectively, with 4 bases between them. From germline, CDR1 is MNHEY and CDR2 SVGEGT.

This clone was recorded only once. V gene TRBV28 combines with J gene TRBJ1-5; 7 positions match TRBD1. This CDR3 has 14 amino acids. From germline, CDR1 is MDHEN and CDR2 SYDVKM. Trimming cost V 2 bases and J 4 bases; bases outside gene matches: 2. Written as DNA, the CDR3 is TGTGCCAGCAGTTTAATACAGGGGAATCAGCCCCAGCATTTT. Its protein is CASSLIQGNQPQHF.

The chain employs TRBV7-9 and TRBJ1-4, with D possibly TRBD1 on 6 matching bases. Trimming cost V 5 bases and J 1 base, with 20 bases left between them. This CDR3 contains 18 residues. In germline, CDR1 is SEHNR, CDR2 FQNEAQ (reference sequence). The CDR3 sequence: CASSPGGLVGKTNEKLFF. CDR3 bases: TGTGCCAGCAGCCCGGGGGGGCTCGTCGGTAAAACTAATGAAAAACTGTTTTTT.

This clone showed up just a few times. This chain connects TRBV2 to TRBJ1-1; a weak D match, TRBD1 (5 bases). The germline CDR1 and CDR2 sequences are SNHLY and FYNNEI. The CDR3 covers 15 residues. V lost 3 bases and J 0 bases, leaving 11 bases between the germline ends. CDR3 loop: CASSDVSTVNTEAFF. In DNA form, the CDR3 reads TGTGCCAGCAGTGATGTTTCGACAGTGAACACTGAAGCTTTCTTT.

The chain combines TRBV5-4 with TRBJ2-1, with 8 bases aligning to TRBD1. The CDR3 is 14 amino acids. Per germline, CDR1 SGHNT and CDR2 YYREEE (reference sequence). The ends lost 4 bases at V and 10 bases at J; junction bases unmatched: 10. CDR3: CASSLDRAYGEQFF. The CDR3 nucleotides read TGTGCCAGCAGCCTGGACAGGGCCTACGGCGAGCAGTTCTTC.

This clone was seen once. Other DNA sequences in the sample encode the same CDR3. This chain connects TRBV7-8 to TRBJ1-1; the D gene is possibly TRBD1 (6 bases). CDR1 and CDR2 (germline): SGHVS, FQNEAQ. V was shortened by 8 bases and J by 1 base, with 11 bases between the two germline ends. The CDR3 has 13 amino acids. The CDR3 sequence is CASSLDRNTEAFF. The DNA for the CDR3 is TGTGCCAGCTCCTTGGACAGGAACACTGAAGCTTTCTTT.